Below are 23 T cell receptor beta chains sequenced from a single sample in a study of T cell repertoires in cytomegalovirus infection. TCRdb used MiXCR to reprocess the reads, holding one entry per CDR3 protein. The sample carries about 210,000 distinct CDR3 sequences, approximately 6.7% recorded once. The specimen sequenced was PBMCs. The receptors derive from a human donor in good health (CMV status not recorded). Some clones in this sample may be carry-over from other donors' samples.

Many counts were recorded for this clonotype. V gene TRBV20-1 combines with J gene TRBJ1-5; a weak D match, TRBD1 (5 bases). CDR1 and CDR2 from the germline V gene are DFQATT and SNEGSKA (reference sequence). The CDR3 runs 11 residues. The V end was cut by 2 bases, the J end by 11 bases, with 10 bases between. CDR3: CSARRGRSQHF. The CDR3 region has the DNA TGCAGTGCTAGAAGGGGCCGGTCCCAGCATTTT.

This clonotype was counted many times. V gene TRBV6-6 combines with J gene TRBJ1-2; D is unresolved. The CDR3 has 12 residues. Per the germline V gene, CDR1 is MNHNY and CDR2 is SVGAGI (reference sequence). V was clipped by 5 bases and J by 4 bases, with 8 bases between them. Here the CDR3 DNA reads TGTGCCAGCAGTCCCCAAAGCTATGGCTACACCTTC. Amino acid sequence: CASSPQSYGYTF.

At least ten counts were recorded for this clonotype. The chain uses TRBV12-3 or TRBV12-4 and TRBJ2-1, with 7 bases aligning to TRBD1. CDR3 length: 16 residues. The J segment lost 6 bases and the V segment lost 7 bases, leaving 15 bases of the junction unmatched. The CDR3 nucleotides are TGTGCCAGCACAAGCAGGGGGTTAAGGGGTGGCAATGAGCAGTTCTTC. This translates into CASTSRGLRGGNEQFF.

This clonotype was counted only a few times. The chain joins TRBV19 to TRBJ2-5; 10 positions match TRBD1. V gave up 7 bases and J gave up 7 bases; unmatched junction bases: 9. CDR3 length: 14 residues. Germline assignment: CDR1 LNHDA and CDR2 SQIVND (reference sequence). The CDR3 here is CASNRDRGHGTQYF. In DNA form, the CDR3 reads TGTGCCAGTAACAGGGACAGGGGCCACGGGACCCAGTACTTC.

This clonotype was counted many times. This rearrangement joins TRBV30 to TRBJ1-2; 9 bases align to TRBD1. Germline CDR1 is GTSNPN and CDR2 is SVGIG (reference sequence). Germline trimming cut 4 bases from V and 8 bases from J; bases unmatched to any gene: 8. The CDR3 has 13 amino acids. The CDR3 nucleotides are TGTGCCTGGACCCCCACAGGGGGCGACGGCTACACCTTC. Its protein product is CAWTPTGGDGYTF.

This clonotype has only a few counts. The chain combines TRBV10-3 with TRBJ2-4; 13 nucleotides agree with TRBD2. The V segment lost 2 bases and the J segment 5 bases; nucleotides outside the gene matches: 12. The germline V gene encodes CDR1 ENHRY and CDR2 SYGVKD. The CDR3 covers 19 residues. The CDR3 is CAISEGRTSGGPIQNIQYF. The CDR3, as DNA: TGTGCCATCAGTGAGGGCCGGACTAGCGGGGGTCCGATCCAAAACATTCAGTACTTC.

This clonotype was counted ten times or more. J is TRBJ2-7 and V is TRBV20-1, with 8 bases lining up with TRBD1. J lost 3 bases, V lost 5 bases, and 6 bases had no gene match. The CDR3 has 13 residues. The germline gives CDR1 DFQATT, CDR2 SNEGSKA (reference sequence). The DNA for the CDR3 is TGCAGTGCTGATCCGGGACAGGTCTACGAGCAGTACTTC. Residues: CSADPGQVYEQYF.

This clonotype has ten or more counts. The chain is built from TRBV19 and TRBJ2-5; D remains ambiguous. From germline, CDR1 is LNHDA and CDR2 SQIVND (reference sequence). Trimming cost V 4 bases and J 2 bases, with 8 bases left between them. CDR3 length: 13 amino acids. Written as DNA, the CDR3 is TGTGCCAGTAGTAGCTACGTTCAAGAGACCCAGTACTTC. Its translation is CASSSYVQETQYF.

This clonotype has a count of ten or more. The genes are TRBV7-2 and TRBJ1-5; possibly TRBD1 for D (6 bases). V dropped 2 bases and J dropped 7 bases, with 15 bases sitting between them. This CDR3 has 15 residues. CDR1 is SGHTA and CDR2 is FQGNSA in the germline V gene. CDR3 nucleotide sequence: TGTGCCAGCAGCTTACAGGGGAAAATAGGGCAGCCCCAGCATTTT. Its protein is CASSLQGKIGQPQHF.

This clonotype was detected ten times or more. The chain joins TRBV6-2 or TRBV6-3 to TRBJ2-6; 9 bases line up with TRBD1. The germline V gene has CDR1 MNHEY and CDR2 SVGEGT. The CDR3 is 20 residues long. V shed 5 bases and J 0 bases; nucleotides not matched to a gene: 14. The CDR3 region is CASSEPQGAQAPSGANVLTF. In DNA, the CDR3 is TGTGCCAGCAGTGAACCACAGGGGGCTCAGGCCCCCTCTGGGGCCAACGTCCTGACTTTC.

This clonotype was recorded at least ten times. This chain joins TRBV6-2 or TRBV6-3 and TRBJ2-6; 12 bases fit TRBD1. CDR1 MNHEY and CDR2 SVGEGT come from the germline V gene. The CDR3 is 19 amino acids. The junction had 15 bases not matched to a gene; V was cut back by 7 bases and J by 5 bases. CDR3 sequence: CASNYSPGQGAGWANVLTF. CDR3 in DNA: TGTGCCAGCAACTACTCGCCGGGACAGGGGGCGGGCTGGGCCAACGTCCTGACTTTC.

This clonotype came up many times. The chain is built from TRBV7-2 and TRBJ1-5; D is possibly TRBD1 (5 bases). The CDR3 extends over 14 amino acids. Germline loops: CDR1 SGHTA, CDR2 FQGNSA. Trimming stripped 5 bases from V and 2 bases from J, with 10 bases between. In DNA form, the CDR3 reads TGTGCCAGCAGCCGGGACCAGGGCAATCAGCCCCAGCATTTT. Protein: CASSRDQGNQPQHF.

The chain joins TRBV28 to TRBJ2-7; the match to TRBD1 covers 7 bases. Germline V gives CDR1 MDHEN, CDR2 SYDVKM. The CDR3 is made up of 15 amino acids. J was trimmed by 5 bases and V by 5 bases; bases with no gene match: 12. CDR3: CASSQSGQVHDEQYF. As DNA, the CDR3 is TGTGCCAGCAGTCAATCCGGACAGGTCCATGACGAGCAGTACTTC.

This clonotype was counted many times. The chain couples TRBV29-1 to TRBJ1-1; D remains unclear. This CDR3 contains 13 residues. V was trimmed by 8 bases and J by 1 base, leaving 14 bases between them. Per the germline V gene, CDR1 is SQVTM and CDR2 is ANQGSEA. The CDR3 sequence is CSTPGSGNTEAFF. DNA for the CDR3: TGCAGCACCCCGGGCTCGGGGAACACTGAAGCTTTCTTT.

The V and J genes are TRBV29-1 and TRBJ2-5, with TRBD2 identical over 10 bases. CDR1 is SQVTM and CDR2 is ANQGSEA in the germline V gene. The CDR3 extends over 15 amino acids. Unmatched junction bases numbered 10, after V lost 4 bases and J lost 5 bases. The CDR3 here is CSVARPGLAWETQYF. The CDR3 DNA reads TGCAGCGTTGCGCGGCCGGGACTAGCGTGGGAGACCCAGTACTTC.

This clonotype was seen many times. This chain links TRBV27 with TRBJ1-1, with D perhaps matching TRBD1 (6 bases). The CDR3 totals 14 residues. The V and J ends lost 8 bases and 4 bases respectively, with 17 bases between them. CDR1 is MNHEY, CDR2 SMNVEV, per germline (reference sequence). CDR3 nucleotides: TGTGCCAGCGGTGCAGGGGCCCGGTTCACTGAAGCTTTCTTT. This codes for CASGAGARFTEAFF.

In this sample, this clonotype turned up many times. The CDR3 nucleotides read TGTGCCAGCAGCCAGACAGGGACTGAAGCTTTCTTT. Translation: CASSQTGTEAFF. V and J are TRBV28 and TRBJ1-1, with TRBD1 matching over 7 bases. From germline, CDR1 is MDHEN and CDR2 SYDVKM. The CDR3 extends over 12 amino acids. Unmatched junction bases numbered 3, after V lost 6 bases and J lost 5 bases. Together with reference TRBV28 and TRBJ1-1, the CDR3 gives the full variable domain: DVKVTQSSRYLVKRTGEKVFLECVQDMDHENMFWYRQDPGLGLRLIYFSYDVKMKEKGDIPEGYSVSREKKERFSLILESASTNQTSMYLCASSQTGTEAFFGQGTRLTVV.

This clonotype has a handful of counts. The chain couples TRBV10-1 to TRBJ1-6; D is ambiguous. V lost 6 bases, J lost 10 bases, and 13 bases lay in between. From germline, CDR1 is WNHNN and CDR2 SYGVQD (reference sequence). The CDR3 is 13 residues long. The CDR3 DNA sequence: TGCGCCAGCAGCCGACATGTGGGATCACCCCTCCACTTT. It encodes CASSRHVGSPLHF.

This clonotype was seen repeatedly, ten times or more. The rearrangement links TRBV7-2 to TRBJ2-2, with 8 bases that match TRBD2. The CDR3 sequence is 18 residues long. Trimming cost V 5 bases and J 0 bases; bases outside gene matches: 11. Germline CDR1 reads SGHTA; CDR2 reads FQGNSA. Here the CDR3 DNA reads TGTGCCAGCAGCGTCTACGCGGGGGGCGCGGCGAACACCGGGGAGCTGTTTTTT. As protein: CASSVYAGGAANTGELFF. The whole variable domain, remainder taken from reference TRBV7-2 and TRBJ2-2, is GAGVSQSPSNKVTEKGKDVELRCDPISGHTALYWYRQSLGQGLEFLIYFQGNSAPDKSGLPSDRFSAERTGGSVSTLTIQRTQQEDSAVYLCASSVYAGGAANTGELFFGEGSRLTVL.

This clonotype was seen ten or more times. The J gene is TRBJ2-1, the V gene TRBV7-6, with a weak D call TRBD1 (6 bases). The ends were cut back, 5 bases at V and 8 bases at J, with 10 bases in the middle. CDR3 length equals 12 residues. Looked up from germline, CDR1 is SGHVS and CDR2 is FNYEAQ. CDR3 region: CASSNRVHEQFF. CDR3 DNA: TGTGCCAGCAGCAACAGGGTCCATGAGCAGTTCTTC.

This clonotype appeared many times. The chain combines TRBV29-1 with TRBJ2-7; the D call may be TRBD1 or TRBD2 (5 bases each). The V end lost 6 bases, the J end lost 0 bases, and 12 bases lay between the germline ends. Germline V gene lookup returns CDR1 SQVTM and CDR2 ANQGSEA. CDR3 length equals 13 residues. The chain's CDR3 is CSVSGTVSYEQYF. The CDR3, as DNA: TGCAGCGTCTCCGGGACCGTCTCCTACGAGCAGTACTTC.

The table lists this clonotype with many counts. The chain uses TRBV19 and TRBJ1-1; possible D gene TRBD1, 5 bases. Trimming stripped 7 bases from V and 1 base from J, with 19 bases between. The CDR3 has 16 amino acids. Germline V lookup: CDR1 LNHDA, CDR2 SQIVND (reference sequence). CDR3 in amino acids: CASTLRVRGTNTEAFF. DNA of the CDR3: TGTGCCAGTACACTCCGGGTAAGGGGCACGAACACTGAAGCTTTCTTT.

This clonotype was seen many times. The chain joins TRBV2 to TRBJ2-2; 9 positions agree with TRBD1. Germline loops: CDR1 SNHLY, CDR2 FYNNEI. The CDR3 is made up of 15 amino acids. V shed 4 bases, J shed 4 bases, and the junction held 4 bases outside the gene matches. In DNA form, the CDR3 reads TGTGCCAGCAGTGGACAGGGGGTCTTCACCGGGGAGCTGTTTTTT. Translating it yields CASSGQGVFTGELFF.